This record concerns one T cell receptor beta chain sequence. Repertoires were generated with immunoSEQ multiplex PCR, while TCRdb's copy carries only in-frame clones and drops some. The sample includes some 31,000 clones, around nine tenths seen only once; the top ten take around 5.4%. The sample comes from a study of T cell changes during pregnancy in multiple sclerosis. This receptor was taken from a female donor with multiple sclerosis, enrolled in a pregnancy study. The material was CD8+ T cells from peripheral blood mononuclear cells, obtained before pregnancy.

The DNA for the CDR3 is TGTGCCAGCAGCTTTACCGCCGGGGGAGTAAGGACTGAAGCTTTCTTT. Protein sequence: CASSFTAGGVRTEAFF. The chain links TRBV7-6 to TRBJ1-1; a possible D gene is TRBD1 (5 bases). Germline lookup yields CDR1 SGHVS and CDR2 FNYEAQ. Trimming removed 3 bases at V and 5 bases at J, with 19 bases between. CDR3 size: 16 residues.